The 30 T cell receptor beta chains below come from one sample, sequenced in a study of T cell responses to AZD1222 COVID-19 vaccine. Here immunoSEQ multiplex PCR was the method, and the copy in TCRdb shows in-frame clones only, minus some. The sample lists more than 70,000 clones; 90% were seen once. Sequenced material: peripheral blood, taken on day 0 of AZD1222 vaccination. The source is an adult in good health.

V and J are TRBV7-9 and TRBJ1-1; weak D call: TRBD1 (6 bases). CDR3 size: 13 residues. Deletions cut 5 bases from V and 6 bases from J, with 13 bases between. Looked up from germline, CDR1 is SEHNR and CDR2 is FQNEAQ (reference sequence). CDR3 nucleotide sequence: TGTGCCAGCAGCGCCACACAGGGATCTGAAGCTTTCTTT. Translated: CASSATQGSEAFF.

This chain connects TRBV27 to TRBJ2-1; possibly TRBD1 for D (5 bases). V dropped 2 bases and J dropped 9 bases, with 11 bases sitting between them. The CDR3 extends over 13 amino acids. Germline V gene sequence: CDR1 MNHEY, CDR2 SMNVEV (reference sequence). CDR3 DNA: TGTGCCAGCAGTTTAGGGCAGGGTGGTGAGCAGTTCTTC. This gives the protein CASSLGQGGEQFF.

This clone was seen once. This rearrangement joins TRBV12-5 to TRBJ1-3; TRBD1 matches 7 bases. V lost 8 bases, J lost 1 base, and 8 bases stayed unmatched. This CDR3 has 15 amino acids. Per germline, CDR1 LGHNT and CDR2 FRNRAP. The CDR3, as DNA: TGTGCTAGTATCCGGGACAGAGTATCTGGAAACACCATATATTTT. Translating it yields CASIRDRVSGNTIYF.

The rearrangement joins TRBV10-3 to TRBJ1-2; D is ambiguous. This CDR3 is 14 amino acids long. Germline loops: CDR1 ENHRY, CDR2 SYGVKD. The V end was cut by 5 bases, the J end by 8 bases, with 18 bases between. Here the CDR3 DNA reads TGTGCCATCAGTATCTCCAGAGACCAGGACGGCTACACCTTC. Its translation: CAISISRDQDGYTF.

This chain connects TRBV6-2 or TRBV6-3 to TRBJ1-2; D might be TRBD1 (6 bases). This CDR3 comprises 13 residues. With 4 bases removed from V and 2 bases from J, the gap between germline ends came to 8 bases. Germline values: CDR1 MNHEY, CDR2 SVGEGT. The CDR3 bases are TGTGCCAGCAGTTCGCAGGGGAACTATGGCTACACCTTC. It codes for CASSSQGNYGYTF.

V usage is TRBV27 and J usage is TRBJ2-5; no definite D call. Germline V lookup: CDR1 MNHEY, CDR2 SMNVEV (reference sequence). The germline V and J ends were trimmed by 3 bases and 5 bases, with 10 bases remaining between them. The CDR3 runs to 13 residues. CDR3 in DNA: TGTGCCAGCAGTTTCCAGAGTGGCGAGACCCAGTACTTC. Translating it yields CASSFQSGETQYF.

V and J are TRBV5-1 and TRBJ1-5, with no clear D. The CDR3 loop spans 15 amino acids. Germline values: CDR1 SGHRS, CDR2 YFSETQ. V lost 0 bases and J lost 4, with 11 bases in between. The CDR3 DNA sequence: TGCGCCAGCAGCTTGGACAGTCCTTATAATCAGCCCCAGCATTTT. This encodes CASSLDSPYNQPQHF.

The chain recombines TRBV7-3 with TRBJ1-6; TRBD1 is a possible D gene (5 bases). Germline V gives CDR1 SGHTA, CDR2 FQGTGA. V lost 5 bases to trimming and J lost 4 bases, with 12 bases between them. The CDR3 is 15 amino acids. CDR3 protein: CASSHGTYYNSPLHF. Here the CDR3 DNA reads TGTGCCAGCAGCCACGGGACTTATTATAATTCACCCCTCCACTTT.

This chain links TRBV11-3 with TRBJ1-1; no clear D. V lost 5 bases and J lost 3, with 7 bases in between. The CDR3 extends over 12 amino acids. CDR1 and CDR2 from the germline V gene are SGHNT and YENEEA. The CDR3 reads CASSDRDTEAFF. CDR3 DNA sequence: TGTGCCAGCAGCGATCGGGACACTGAAGCTTTCTTT.

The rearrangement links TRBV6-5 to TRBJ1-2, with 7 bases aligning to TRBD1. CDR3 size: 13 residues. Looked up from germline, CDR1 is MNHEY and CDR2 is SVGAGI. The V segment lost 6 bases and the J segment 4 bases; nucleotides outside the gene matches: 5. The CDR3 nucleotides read TGTGCCAGCAGCCGGGGACAGAGCTATGGCTACACCTTC. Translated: CASSRGQSYGYTF.

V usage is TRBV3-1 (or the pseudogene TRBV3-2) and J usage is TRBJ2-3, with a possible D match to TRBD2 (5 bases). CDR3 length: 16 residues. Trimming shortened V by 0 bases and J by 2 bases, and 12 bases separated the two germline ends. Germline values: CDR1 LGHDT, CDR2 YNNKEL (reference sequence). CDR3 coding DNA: TGTGCCAGCAGCCAAGATATTGAGGGCATCACAGATACGCAGTATTTT. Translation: CASSQDIEGITDTQYF.

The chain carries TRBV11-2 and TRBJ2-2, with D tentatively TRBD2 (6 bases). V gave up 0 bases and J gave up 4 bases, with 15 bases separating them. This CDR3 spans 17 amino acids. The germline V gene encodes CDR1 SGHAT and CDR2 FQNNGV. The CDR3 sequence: CASSLDSSGAGTGELFF. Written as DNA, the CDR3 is TGTGCCAGCAGCTTAGATTCGTCGGGAGCGGGCACCGGGGAGCTGTTTTTT.

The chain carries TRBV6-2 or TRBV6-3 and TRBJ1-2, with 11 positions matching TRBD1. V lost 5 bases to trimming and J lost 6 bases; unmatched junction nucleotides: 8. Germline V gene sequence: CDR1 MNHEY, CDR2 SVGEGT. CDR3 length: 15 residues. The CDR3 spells CASSAWDRGYDGYTF. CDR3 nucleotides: TGTGCCAGCAGTGCCTGGGACAGGGGGTACGATGGCTACACCTTC.

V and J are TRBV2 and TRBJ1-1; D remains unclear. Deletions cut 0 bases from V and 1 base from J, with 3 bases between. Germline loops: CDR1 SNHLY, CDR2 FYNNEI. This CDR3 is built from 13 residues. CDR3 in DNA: TGTGCCAGCAGTGAAGCCGAGAACACTGAAGCTTTCTTT. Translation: CASSEAENTEAFF. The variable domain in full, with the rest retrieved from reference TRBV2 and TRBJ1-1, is EPEVTQTPSHQVTQMGQEVILRCVPISNHLYFYWYRQILGQKVEFLVSFYNNEISEKSEIFDDQFSVERPDGSNFTLKIRSTKLEDSAMYFCASSEAENTEAFFGQGTRLTVV.

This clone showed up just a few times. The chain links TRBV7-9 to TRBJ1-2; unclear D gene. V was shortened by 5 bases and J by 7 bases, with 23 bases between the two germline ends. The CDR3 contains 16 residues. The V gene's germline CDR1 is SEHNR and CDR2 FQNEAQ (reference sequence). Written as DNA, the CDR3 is TGTGCCAGCAGCCTCTCCCGGACCGCTACTATGGGTGGCTACACCTTC. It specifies CASSLSRTATMGGYTF.

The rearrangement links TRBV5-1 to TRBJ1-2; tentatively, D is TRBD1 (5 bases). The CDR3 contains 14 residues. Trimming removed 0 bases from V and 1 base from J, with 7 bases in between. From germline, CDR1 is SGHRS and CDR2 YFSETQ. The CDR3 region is CASSLDGGNYGYTF. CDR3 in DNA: TGCGCCAGCAGCTTGGACGGGGGTAACTATGGCTACACCTTC. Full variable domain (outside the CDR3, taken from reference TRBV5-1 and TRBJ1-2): KAGVTQTPRYLIKTRGQQVTLSCSPISGHRSVSWYQQTPGQGLQFLFEYFSETQRNKGNFPGRFSGRQFSNSRSEMNVSTLELGDSALYLCASSLDGGNYGYTFGSGTRLTVV.

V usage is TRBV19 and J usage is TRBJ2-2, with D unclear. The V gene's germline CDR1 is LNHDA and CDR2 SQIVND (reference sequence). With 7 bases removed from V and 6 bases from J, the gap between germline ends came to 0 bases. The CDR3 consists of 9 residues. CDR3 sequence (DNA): TGTGCCAGTACCGGGGAGCTGTTTTTT. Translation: CASTGELFF.

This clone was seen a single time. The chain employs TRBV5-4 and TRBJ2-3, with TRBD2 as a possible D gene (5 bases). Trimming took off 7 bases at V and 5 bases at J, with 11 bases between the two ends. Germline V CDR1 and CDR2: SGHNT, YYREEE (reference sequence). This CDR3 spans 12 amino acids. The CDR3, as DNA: TGTGCCAGCCCCAACGGGGAAGATACGCAGTATTTT. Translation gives CASPNGEDTQYF.

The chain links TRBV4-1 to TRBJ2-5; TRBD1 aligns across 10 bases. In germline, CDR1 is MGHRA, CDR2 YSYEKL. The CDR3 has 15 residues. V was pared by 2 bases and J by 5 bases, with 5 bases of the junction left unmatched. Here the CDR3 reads CASSQKGQGLETQYF. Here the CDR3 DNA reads TGCGCCAGCAGCCAAAAGGGACAGGGGTTGGAGACCCAGTACTTC.

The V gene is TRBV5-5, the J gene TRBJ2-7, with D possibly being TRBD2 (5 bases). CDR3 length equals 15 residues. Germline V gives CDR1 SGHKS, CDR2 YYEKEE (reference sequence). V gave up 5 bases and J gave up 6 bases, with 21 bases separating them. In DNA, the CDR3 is TGTGCCAGCAGTCGGCCGGAGGCAGCAGGCGCCGAGCAGTACTTC. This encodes CASSRPEAAGAEQYF.

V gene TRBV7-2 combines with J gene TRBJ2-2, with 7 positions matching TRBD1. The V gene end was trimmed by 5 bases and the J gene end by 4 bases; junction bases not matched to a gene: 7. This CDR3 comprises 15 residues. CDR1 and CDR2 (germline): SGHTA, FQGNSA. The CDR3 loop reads CASSLRDSRTGELFF. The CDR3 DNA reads TGTGCCAGCAGCCTAAGGGACAGCCGCACCGGGGAGCTGTTTTTT.

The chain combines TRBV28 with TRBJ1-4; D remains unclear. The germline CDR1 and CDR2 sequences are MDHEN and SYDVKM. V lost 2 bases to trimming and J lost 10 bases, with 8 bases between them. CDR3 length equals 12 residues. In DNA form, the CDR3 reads TGTGCCAGCAGTTTAAACTCCGGAAAACTGTTTTTT. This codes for CASSLNSGKLFF.

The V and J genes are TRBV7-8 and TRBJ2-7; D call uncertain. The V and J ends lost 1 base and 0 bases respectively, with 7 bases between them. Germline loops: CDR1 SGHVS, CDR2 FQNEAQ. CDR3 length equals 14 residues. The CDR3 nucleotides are TGTGCCAGCAGCTTAGGTACGGCCTCCTACGAGCAGTACTTC. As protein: CASSLGTASYEQYF.

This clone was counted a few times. CDR3 sequence (DNA): TGTGCCAGCAGCTCGAGGACAGTGGAGAAACTGTTTTTT. Its protein is CASSSRTVEKLFF. The rearrangement links TRBV7-8 to TRBJ1-4; the D gene is possibly TRBD1 (6 bases). The germline CDR1 and CDR2 sequences are SGHVS and FQNEAQ. This CDR3 spans 13 amino acids. V lost 4 bases and J 11 bases, leaving 14 bases between the germline ends.

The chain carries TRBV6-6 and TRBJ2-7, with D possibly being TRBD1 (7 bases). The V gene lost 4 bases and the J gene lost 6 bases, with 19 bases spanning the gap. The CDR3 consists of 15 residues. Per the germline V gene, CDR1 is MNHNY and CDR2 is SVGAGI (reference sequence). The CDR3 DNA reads TGTGCCAGCAGTTTGACACCAGGGGGGCTGGGCGAGCAGTACTTC. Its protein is CASSLTPGGLGEQYF.

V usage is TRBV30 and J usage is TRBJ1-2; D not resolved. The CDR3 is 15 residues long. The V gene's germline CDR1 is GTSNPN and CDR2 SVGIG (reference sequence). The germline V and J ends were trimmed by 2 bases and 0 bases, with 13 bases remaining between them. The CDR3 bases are TGTGCCTGGAGTTTCGGAGGATTGCCTAACTATGGCTACACCTTC. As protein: CAWSFGGLPNYGYTF.

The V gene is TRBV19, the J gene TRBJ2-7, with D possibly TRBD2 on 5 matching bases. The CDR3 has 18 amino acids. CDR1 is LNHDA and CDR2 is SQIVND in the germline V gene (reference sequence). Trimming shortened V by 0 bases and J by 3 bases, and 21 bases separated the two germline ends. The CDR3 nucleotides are TGTGCCAGTAGTATAGAGAGTCTTACGGGCGGGCACCTCTACGAGCAGTACTTC. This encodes CASSIESLTGGHLYEQYF.

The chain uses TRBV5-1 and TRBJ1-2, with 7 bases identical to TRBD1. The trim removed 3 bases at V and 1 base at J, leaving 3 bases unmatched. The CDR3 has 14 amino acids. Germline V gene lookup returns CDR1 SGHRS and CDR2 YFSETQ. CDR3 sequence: CASSSGQLNYGYTF. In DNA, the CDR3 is TGCGCCAGCAGCTCGGGACAGCTTAACTATGGCTACACCTTC.

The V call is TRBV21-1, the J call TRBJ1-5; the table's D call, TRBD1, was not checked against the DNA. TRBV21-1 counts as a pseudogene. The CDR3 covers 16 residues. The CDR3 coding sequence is TGTGCCAGCAGCGCACGCCGCGGACAGGGCGGTCAGCCCCAGCATTTT. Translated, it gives CASSARRGQGGQPQHF.

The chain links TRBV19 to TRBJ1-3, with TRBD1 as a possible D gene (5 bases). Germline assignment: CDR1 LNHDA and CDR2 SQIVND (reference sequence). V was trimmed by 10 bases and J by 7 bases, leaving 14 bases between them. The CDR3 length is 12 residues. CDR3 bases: TGTGCCACCAGCCCACGGGGGAACACCATATATTTT. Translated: CATSPRGNTIYF. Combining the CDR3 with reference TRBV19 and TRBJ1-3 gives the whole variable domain DGGITQSPKYLFRKEGQNVTLSCEQNLNHDAMYWYRQDPGQGLRLIYYSQIVNDFQKGDIAEGYSVSREKKESFPLTVTSAQKNPTAFYLCATSPRGNTIYFGEGSWLTVV.